These T cell receptor beta chains were read from a single sample in a study of T-cell memory formation after mild COVID-19. TCRdb re-called the 5' RACE reads through MiXCR, storing one row per CDR3 protein. The sample records around 400,000 distinct CDR3 sequences, 24% being singletons. Material for sequencing was PBMCs or a T cell subset sorted from them (not recorded which). These receptors all come from an adult woman who had mild COVID-19 (a few samples of this study predate the infection). Cell type and time point are not known. Both conserved end residues are part of each CDR3.

length	V	J	CDR3
14	TRBV3-1	TRBJ2-7	CASSQDDGTNEQYF
16	TRBV9	TRBJ2-5	CASSVVGAGAQETQYF
17	TRBV20-1	TRBJ1-4	CSARDFFRDAGYEKLFF
14	TRBV6-6	TRBJ2-2	CASSPTVGSGELFF
14	TRBV5-1	TRBJ2-7	CASSGGTGIHEQYF
15	TRBV9	TRBJ1-2	CASSVVGAPNYGYTF
18	TRBV14	TRBJ1-1	CASSSRYRDGPWDTEAFF
15	TRBV12-3/TRBV12-4	TRBJ2-3	CASSPRTGITDTQYF
15	TRBV7-8	TRBJ1-2	CASSERGGLTDGYTF
15	TRBV5-6	TRBJ2-7	CASSALGQVSYEQYF
18	TRBV12-3/TRBV12-4	TRBJ1-6	CASSPPVRVSSYNSPLHF
15	TRBV5-6	TRBJ1-2	CASSLVQGNPYGYTF
14	TRBV3-1	TRBJ2-3	CASSLRRLADTQYF
15	TRBV5-6	TRBJ1-1	CASSGGTGGRLEAFF
12	TRBV7-2	TRBJ1-1	CASSSPGGEAFF
14	TRBV4-1	TRBJ1-1	CASSHGRGSSEAFF
15	TRBV5-1	TRBJ1-6	CASRATGAFDSPLHF
15	TRBV3-1	TRBJ1-2	CASKPSSQGGYGYTF
17	TRBV6-5	TRBJ2-7	CASSYTPGVGVRYEQYF
15	TRBV11-2	TRBJ1-1	CASSLQGQMNTEAFF
15	TRBV6-5	TRBJ2-7	CASSYSRGGPYEQYF
14	TRBV7-9	TRBJ2-7	CASSPPTEYYEQYF
13	TRBV12-3/TRBV12-4	TRBJ1-5	CASSFLETEPQHF
14	TRBV6-5	TRBJ1-2	CASSLKGGKGGYTF
16	TRBV6-5	TRBJ1-5	CASSPRGQGAGQPQHF
17	TRBV12-5	TRBJ2-1	CASGRPSSGIGWDEQFF
15	TRBV14	TRBJ1-1	CASSQDGELNTEAFF
15	TRBV7-9	TRBJ2-3	CASPQAGGHTDTQYF